This T cell receptor (beta chain) was obtained from a study of graft-versus-host responses after intestinal transplantation. Broader study findings: Recipient bone marrow held GvH clones, some seen earlier in ileum or blood.

The CDR3 is made up of 11 amino acids. CDR1 and CDR2 (germline): ENHRY, SYGVKD. V was cut by 8 bases and J by 1 base, with 3 bases left in between. A remark on this clone: What it binds is unknown.

Here immunoSEQ multiplex PCR was the method, and the copy in TCRdb shows in-frame clones only, minus some. The table includes over 15,000 clones, about 74% detected once. Processing released intraepithelial and lamina propria lymphocytes from the graft tissue. Material: ileum tissue, obtained 14 days after transplant. This chain joins TRBV10-3 and TRBJ2-1; unclear D gene. The TCR originated in a human patient who received an intestinal transplant, so some T cells may come from the graft donor. In nucleotides, the CDR3 is TGTGCCATCGGATCCTACAATGAGCAGTTCTTC. Translated: CAIGSYNEQFF.